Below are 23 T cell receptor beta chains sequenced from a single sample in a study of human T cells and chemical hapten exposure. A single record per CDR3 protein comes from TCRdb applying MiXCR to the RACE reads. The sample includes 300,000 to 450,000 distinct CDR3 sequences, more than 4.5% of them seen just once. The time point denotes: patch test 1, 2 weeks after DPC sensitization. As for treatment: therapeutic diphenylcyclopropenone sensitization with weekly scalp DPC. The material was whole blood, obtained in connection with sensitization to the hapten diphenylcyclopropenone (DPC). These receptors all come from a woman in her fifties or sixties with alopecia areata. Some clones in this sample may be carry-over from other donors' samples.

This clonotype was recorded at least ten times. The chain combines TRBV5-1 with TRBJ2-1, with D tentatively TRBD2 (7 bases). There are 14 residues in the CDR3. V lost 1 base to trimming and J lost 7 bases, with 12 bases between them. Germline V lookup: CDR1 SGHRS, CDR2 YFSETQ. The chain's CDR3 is CASSLMGGGNEQFF. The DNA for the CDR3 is TGCGCCAGCAGCTTGATGGGAGGGGGAAATGAGCAGTTCTTC.

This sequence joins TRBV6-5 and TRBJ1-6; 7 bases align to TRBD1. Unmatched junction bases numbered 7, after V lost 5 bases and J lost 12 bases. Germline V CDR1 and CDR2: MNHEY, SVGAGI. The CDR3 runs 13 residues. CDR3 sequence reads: CASSTAGGKPLHF. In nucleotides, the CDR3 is TGTGCCAGCAGTACCGCAGGGGGTAAACCCCTCCACTTT.

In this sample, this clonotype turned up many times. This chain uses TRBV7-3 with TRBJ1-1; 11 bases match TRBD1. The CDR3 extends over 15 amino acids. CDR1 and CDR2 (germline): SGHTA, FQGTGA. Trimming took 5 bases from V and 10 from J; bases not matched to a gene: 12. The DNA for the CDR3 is TGTGCCAGCAGCCCGCTTCCGGGACAGGGGGTTCGAGCTTTCTTT. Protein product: CASSPLPGQGVRAFF.

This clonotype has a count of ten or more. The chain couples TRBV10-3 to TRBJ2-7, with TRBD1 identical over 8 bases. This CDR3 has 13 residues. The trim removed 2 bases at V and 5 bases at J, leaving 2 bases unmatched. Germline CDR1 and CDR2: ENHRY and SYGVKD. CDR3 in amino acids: CAISELQGDEQYF. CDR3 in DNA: TGTGCCATCAGTGAGCTACAGGGGGACGAGCAGTACTTC.

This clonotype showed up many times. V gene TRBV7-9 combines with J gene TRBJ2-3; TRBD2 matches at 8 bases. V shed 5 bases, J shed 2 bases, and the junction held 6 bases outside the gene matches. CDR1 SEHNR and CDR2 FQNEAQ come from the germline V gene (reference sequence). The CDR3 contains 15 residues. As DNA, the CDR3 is TGTGCCAGCAGCCCGAGCGGGAGCGACACAGATACGCAGTATTTT. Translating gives CASSPSGSDTDTQYF.

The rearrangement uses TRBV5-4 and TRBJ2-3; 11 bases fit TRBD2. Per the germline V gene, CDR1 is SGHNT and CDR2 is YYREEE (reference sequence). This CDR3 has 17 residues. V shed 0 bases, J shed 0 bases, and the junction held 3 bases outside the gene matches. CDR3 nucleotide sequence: TGTGCCAGCAGCTTGGGTCCTAGCGGGGGGAGCACAGATACGCAGTATTTT. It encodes CASSLGPSGGSTDTQYF.

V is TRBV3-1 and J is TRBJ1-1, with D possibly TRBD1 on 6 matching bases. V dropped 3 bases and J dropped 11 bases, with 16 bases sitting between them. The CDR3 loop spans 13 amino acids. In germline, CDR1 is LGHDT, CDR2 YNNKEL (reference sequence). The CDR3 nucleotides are TGTGCCAGCAGCCACGGAGGGGGGATTGGGGCTTTCTTT. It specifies CASSHGGGIGAFF.

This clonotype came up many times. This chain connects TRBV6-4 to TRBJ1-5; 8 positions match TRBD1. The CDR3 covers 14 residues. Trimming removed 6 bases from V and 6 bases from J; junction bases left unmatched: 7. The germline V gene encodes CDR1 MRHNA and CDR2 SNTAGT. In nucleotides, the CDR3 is TGTGCCAGCAGACCGGGGACAGGTGGTCAGCCCCAGCATTTT. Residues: CASRPGTGGQPQHF.

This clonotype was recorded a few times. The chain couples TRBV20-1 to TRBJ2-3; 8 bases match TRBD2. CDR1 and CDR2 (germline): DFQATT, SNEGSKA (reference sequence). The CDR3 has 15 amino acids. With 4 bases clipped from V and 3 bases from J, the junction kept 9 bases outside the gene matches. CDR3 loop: CSATPAGGRTDTQYF. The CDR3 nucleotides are TGCAGTGCTACCCCTGCGGGGGGAAGAACAGATACGCAGTATTTT.

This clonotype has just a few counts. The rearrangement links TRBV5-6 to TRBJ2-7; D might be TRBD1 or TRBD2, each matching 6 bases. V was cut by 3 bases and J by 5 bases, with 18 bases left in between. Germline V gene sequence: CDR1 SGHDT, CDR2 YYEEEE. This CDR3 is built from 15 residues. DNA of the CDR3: TGTGCCAGCAGCTACCCGGAAGGGGGGTCAGACGAGCAGTACTTC. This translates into CASSYPEGGSDEQYF.

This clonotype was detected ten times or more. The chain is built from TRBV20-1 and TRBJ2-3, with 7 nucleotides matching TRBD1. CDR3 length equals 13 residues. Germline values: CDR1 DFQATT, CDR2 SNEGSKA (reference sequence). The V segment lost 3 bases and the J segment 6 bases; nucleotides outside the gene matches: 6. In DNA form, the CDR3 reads TGCAGTGCTAGTCGTACAGGGGTGGATACGCAGTATTTT. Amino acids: CSASRTGVDTQYF.

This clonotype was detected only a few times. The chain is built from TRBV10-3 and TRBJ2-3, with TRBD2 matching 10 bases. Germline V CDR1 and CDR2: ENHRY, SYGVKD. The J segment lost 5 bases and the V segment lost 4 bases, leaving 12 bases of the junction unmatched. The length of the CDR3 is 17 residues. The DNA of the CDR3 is TGTGCCATCAGTGGACGAGCGGGGGGGCCGAGGGAAGATACGCAGTATTTT. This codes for CAISGRAGGPREDTQYF.

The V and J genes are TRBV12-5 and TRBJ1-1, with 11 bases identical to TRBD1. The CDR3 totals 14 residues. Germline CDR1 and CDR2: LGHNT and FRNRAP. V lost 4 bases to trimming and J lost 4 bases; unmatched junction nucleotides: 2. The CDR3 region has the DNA TGTGCTAGTGGTTGGACAGGGGGCCTCACTGAAGCTTTCTTT. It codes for CASGWTGGLTEAFF.

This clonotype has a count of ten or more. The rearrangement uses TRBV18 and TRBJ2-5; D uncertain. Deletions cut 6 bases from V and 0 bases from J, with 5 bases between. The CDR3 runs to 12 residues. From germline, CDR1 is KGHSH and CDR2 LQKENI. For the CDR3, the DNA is TGTGCCAGCTCGGAGTACCAAGAGACCCAGTACTTC. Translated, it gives CASSEYQETQYF.

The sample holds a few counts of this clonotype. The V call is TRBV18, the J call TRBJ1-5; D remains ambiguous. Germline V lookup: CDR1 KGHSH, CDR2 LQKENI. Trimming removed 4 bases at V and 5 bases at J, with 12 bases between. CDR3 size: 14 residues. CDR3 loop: CASSRGRADQPQHF. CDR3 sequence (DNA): TGTGCCAGCTCACGGGGAAGGGCCGATCAGCCCCAGCATTTT.

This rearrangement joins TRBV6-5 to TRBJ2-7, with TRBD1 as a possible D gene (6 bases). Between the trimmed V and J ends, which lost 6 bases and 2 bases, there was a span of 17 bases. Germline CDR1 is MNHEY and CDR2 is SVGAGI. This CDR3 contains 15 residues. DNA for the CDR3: TGTGCCAGCAGCAACAGGGTACGGACCACCTACGAGCAGTACTTC. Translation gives CASSNRVRTTYEQYF.

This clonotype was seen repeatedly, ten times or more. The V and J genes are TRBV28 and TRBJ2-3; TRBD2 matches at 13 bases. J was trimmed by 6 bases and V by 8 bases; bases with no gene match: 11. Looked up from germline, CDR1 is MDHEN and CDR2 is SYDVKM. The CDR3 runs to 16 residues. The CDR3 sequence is CASGLTSGRWSDTQYF. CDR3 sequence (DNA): TGTGCCAGCGGACTGACTAGCGGGAGGTGGTCGGATACGCAGTATTTT.

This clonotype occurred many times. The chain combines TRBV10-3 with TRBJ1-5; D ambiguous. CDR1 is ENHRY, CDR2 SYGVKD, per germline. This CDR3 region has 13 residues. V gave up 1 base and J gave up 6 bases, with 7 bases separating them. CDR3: CAISEFESQPQHF. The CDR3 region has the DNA TGTGCCATCAGTGAGTTCGAGAGTCAGCCCCAGCATTTT.

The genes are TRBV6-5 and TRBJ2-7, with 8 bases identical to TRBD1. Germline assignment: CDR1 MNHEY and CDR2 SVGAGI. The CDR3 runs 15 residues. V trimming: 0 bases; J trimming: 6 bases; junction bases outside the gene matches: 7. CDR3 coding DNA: TGTGCCAGCAGTTACTCGATCCAGGGGGCTAGCGAGCAGTACTTC. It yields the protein CASSYSIQGASEQYF.

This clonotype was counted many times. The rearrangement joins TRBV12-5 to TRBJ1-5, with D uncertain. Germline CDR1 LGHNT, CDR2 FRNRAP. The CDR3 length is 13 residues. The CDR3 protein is CGPLTARHQPQHF. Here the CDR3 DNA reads TGTGGACCCCTAACGGCCCGACATCAGCCCCAGCATTTT.

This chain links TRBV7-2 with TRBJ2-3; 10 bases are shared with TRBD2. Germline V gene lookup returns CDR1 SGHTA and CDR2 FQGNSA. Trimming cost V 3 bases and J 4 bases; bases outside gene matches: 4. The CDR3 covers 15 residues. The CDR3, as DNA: TGTGCCAGCAGCTTCATAGCGGGGGGCGCAGATACGCAGTATTTT. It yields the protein CASSFIAGGADTQYF.

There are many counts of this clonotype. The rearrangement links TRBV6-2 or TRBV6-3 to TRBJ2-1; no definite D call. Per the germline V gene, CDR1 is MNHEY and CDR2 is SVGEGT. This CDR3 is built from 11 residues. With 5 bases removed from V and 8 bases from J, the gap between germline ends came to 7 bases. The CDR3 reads CASSTKDEQFF. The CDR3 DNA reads TGTGCCAGCAGTACGAAGGATGAGCAGTTCTTC.

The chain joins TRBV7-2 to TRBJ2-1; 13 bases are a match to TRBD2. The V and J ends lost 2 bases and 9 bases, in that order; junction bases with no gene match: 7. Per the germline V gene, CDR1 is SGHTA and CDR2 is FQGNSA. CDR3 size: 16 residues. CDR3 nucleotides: TGTGCCAGCAGCTTAACGACTAGCGGGAGGCAGGGTGAGCAGTTCTTC. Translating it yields CASSLTTSGRQGEQFF.